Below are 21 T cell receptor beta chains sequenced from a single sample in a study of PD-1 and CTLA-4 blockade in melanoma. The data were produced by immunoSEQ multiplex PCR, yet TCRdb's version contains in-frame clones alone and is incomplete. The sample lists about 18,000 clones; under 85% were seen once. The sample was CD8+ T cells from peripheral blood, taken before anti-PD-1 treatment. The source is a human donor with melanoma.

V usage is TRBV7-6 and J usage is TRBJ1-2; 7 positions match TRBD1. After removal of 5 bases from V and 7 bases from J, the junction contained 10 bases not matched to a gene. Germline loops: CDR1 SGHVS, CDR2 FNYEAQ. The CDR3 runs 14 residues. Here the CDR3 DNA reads TGTGCCAGCAGCCCTAAACAGGGGCGCCCTGGCTACACCTTC. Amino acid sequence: CASSPKQGRPGYTF.

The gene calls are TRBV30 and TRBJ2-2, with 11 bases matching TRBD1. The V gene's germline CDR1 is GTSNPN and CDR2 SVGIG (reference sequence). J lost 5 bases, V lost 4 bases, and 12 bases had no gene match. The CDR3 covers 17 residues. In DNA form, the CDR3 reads TGTGCCTGGACCGGCTTCGAGGGGGACAGGGGGACCGGGGAGCTGTTTTTT. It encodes CAWTGFEGDRGTGELFF.

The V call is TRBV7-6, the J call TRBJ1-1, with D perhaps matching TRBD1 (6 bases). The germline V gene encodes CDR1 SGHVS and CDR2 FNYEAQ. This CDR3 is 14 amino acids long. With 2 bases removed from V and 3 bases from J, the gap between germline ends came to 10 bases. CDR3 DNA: TGTGCCAGCAGCTTATGGACAGAAGACACTGAAGCTTTCTTT. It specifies CASSLWTEDTEAFF.

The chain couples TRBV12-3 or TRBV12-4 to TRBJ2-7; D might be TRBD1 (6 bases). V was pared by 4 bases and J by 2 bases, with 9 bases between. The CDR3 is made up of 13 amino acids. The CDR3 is CASSSGTPYEQYF. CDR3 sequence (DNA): TGTGCCAGCAGTTCCGGGACACCCTACGAGCAGTACTTC.

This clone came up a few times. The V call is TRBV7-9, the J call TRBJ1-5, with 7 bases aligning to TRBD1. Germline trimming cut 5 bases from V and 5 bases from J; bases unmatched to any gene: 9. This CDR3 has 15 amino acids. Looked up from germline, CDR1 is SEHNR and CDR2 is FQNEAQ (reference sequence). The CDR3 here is CASSEGTAGDQPQHF. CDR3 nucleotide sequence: TGTGCCAGCAGCGAAGGGACAGCGGGGGATCAGCCCCAGCATTTT. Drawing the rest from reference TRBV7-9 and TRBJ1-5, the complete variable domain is DTGVSQNPRHKITKRGQNVTFRCDPISEHNRLYWYRQTLGQGPEFLTYFQNEAQLEKSRLLSDRFSAERPKGSFSTLEIQRTEQGDSAMYLCASSEGTAGDQPQHFGDGTRLSIL.

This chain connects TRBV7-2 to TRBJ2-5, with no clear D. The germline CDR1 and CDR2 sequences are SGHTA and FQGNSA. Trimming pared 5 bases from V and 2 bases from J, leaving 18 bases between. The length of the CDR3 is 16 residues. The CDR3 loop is CASSRVGGLGQETQYF. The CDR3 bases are TGTGCCAGCAGCAGAGTGGGCGGTTTGGGTCAAGAGACCCAGTACTTC.

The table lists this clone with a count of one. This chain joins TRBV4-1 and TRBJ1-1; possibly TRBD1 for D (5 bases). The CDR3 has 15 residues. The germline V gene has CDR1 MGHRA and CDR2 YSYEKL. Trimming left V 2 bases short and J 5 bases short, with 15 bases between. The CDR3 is CASSQHLGTVTEAFF. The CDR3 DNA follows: TGCGCCAGCAGCCAACATCTCGGGACTGTAACTGAAGCTTTCTTT.

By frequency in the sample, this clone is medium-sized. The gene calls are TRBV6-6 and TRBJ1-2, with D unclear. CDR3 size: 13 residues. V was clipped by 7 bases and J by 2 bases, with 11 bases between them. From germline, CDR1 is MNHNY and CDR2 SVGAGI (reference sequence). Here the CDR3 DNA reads TGTGCCAGCAACAAGGCCCGCAACTATGGCTACACCTTC. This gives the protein CASNKARNYGYTF.

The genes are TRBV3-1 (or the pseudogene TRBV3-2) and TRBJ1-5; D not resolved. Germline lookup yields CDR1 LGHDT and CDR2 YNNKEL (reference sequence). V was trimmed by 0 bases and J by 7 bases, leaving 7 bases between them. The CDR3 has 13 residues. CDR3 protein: CASSQDSDQPQHF. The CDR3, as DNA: TGTGCCAGCAGCCAAGATTCGGACCAGCCCCAGCATTTT.

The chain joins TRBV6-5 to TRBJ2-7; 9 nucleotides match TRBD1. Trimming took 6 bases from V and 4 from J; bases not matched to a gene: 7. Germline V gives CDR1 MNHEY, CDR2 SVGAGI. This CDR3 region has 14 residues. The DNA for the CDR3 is TGTGCCAGCAGAGACAGGGGGGTGAGGTACGAGCAGTACTTC. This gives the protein CASRDRGVRYEQYF.

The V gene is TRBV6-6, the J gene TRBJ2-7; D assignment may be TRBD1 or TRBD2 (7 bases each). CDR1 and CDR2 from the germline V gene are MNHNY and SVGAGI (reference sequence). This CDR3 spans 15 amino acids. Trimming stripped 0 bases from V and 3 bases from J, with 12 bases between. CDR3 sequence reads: CASSYSGGGVYEQYF. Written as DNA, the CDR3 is TGTGCCAGCAGTTACTCGGGAGGGGGCGTCTACGAGCAGTACTTC.

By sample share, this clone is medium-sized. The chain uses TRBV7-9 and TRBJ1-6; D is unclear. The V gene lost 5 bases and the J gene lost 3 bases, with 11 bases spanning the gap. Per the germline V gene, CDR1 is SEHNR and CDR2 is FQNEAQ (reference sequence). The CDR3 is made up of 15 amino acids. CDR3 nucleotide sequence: TGTGCCAGCAGCCCCCCGTCTAACTATAATTCACCCCTCCACTTT. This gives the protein CASSPPSNYNSPLHF.

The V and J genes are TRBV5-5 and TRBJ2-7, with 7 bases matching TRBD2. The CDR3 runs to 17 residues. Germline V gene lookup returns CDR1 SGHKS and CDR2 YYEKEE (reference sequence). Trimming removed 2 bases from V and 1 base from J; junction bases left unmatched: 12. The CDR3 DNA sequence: TGTGCCAGCAGCTTACCCAGGGAGGGATCAAGGTCCTACGAGCAGTACTTC. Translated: CASSLPREGSRSYEQYF.

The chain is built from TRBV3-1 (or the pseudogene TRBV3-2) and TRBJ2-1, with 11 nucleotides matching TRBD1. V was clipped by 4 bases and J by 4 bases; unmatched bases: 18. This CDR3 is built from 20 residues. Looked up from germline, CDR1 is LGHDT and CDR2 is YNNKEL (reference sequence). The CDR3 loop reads CASSLTDRGPKDARYNEQFF. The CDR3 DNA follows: TGTGCCAGCAGCCTAACGGACAGGGGGCCCAAAGACGCAAGATACAATGAGCAGTTCTTC.

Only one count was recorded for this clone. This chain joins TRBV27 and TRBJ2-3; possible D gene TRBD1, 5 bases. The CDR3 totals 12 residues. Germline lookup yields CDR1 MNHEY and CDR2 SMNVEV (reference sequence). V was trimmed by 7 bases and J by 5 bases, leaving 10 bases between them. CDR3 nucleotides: TGTGCCAGCAAAATAGGGGTAGATACGCAGTATTTT. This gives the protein CASKIGVDTQYF.

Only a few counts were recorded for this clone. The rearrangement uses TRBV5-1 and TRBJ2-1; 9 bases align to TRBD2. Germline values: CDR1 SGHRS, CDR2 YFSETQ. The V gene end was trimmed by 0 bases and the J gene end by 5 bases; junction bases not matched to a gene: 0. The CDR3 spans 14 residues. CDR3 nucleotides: TGCGCCAGCAGCTTGGTAGCGGGGGACAATGAGCAGTTCTTC. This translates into CASSLVAGDNEQFF.

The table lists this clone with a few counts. DNA of the CDR3: TGTGCCAGCAGTGAAGCGCTAGTAGTTTATGGCTACACCTTC. It encodes CASSEALVVYGYTF. V is TRBV2 and J is TRBJ1-2; D is uncertain. The CDR3 spans 14 residues. In germline, CDR1 is SNHLY, CDR2 FYNNEI. Deletions cut 0 bases from V and 5 bases from J, with 10 bases between.

The CDR3: CASSPTGLGNTEAFF. CDR3 bases: TGTGCCAGCAGCCCGACAGGGTTGGGAAACACTGAAGCTTTCTTT. The chain has TRBV9 and TRBJ1-1; 7 nucleotides line up with TRBD1. The germline gives CDR1 SGDLS, CDR2 YYNGEE. The V segment lost 4 bases and the J segment 2 bases; nucleotides outside the gene matches: 8. This CDR3 has 15 amino acids.

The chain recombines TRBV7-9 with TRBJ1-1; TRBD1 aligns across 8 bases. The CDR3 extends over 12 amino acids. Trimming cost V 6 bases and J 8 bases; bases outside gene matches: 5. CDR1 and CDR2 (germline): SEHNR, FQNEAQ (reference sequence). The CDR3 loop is CASSPRDREAFF. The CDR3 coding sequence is TGTGCCAGCAGTCCTCGGGACAGGGAAGCTTTCTTT.

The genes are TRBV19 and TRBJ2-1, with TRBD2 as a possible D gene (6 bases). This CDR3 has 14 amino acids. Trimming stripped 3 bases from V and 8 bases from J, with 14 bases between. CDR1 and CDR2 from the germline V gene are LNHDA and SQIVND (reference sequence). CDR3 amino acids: CASSIFPGVDEQFF. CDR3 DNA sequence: TGTGCCAGTAGTATTTTTCCGGGAGTGGATGAGCAGTTCTTC.

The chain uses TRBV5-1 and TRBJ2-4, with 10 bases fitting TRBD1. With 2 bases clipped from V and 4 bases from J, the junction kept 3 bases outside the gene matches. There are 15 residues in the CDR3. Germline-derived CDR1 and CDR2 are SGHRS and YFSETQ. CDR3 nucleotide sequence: TGCGCCAGCAGCTTACAGGGACAGGGGAAAAACATTCAGTACTTC. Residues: CASSLQGQGKNIQYF.